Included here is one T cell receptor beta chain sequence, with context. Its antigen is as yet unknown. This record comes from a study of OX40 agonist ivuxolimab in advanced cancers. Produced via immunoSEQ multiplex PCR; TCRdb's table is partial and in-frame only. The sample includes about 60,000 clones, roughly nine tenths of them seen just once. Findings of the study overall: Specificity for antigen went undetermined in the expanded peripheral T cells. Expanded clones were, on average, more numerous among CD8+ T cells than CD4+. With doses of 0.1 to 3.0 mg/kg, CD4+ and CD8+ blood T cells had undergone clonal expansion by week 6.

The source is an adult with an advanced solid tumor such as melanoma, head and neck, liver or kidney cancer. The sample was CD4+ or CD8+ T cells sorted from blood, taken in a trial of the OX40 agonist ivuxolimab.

DNA of the CDR3: TGCGCCAGCAGCCAAGATCCCGCAGTCTTCGGCACAGATACGCAGTATTTT. Translation gives CASSQDPAVFGTDTQYF. The genes are TRBV4-1 and TRBJ2-3; unclear D gene. Trimming removed 0 bases at V and 1 base at J, with 14 bases between. This CDR3 comprises 17 residues. Germline V gene data show CDR1 as MGHRA and CDR2 as YSYEKL.